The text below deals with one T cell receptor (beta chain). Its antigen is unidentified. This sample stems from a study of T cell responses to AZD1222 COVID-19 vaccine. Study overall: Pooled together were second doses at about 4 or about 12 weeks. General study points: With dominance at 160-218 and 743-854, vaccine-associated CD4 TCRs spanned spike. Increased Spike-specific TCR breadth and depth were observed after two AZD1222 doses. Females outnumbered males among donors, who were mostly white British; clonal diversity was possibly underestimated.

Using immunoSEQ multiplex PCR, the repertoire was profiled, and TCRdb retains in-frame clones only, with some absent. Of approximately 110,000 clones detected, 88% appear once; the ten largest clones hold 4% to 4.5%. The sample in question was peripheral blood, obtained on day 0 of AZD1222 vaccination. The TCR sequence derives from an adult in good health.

DNA of the CDR3: TGTGCCTCCCTCCAGGGAGGATTTGGCTACACCTTC. Protein product: CASLQGGFGYTF. The rearrangement uses TRBV25-1 and TRBJ1-2; a possible D gene is TRBD1 (5 bases). Looked up from germline, CDR1 is MGHDK and CDR2 is SYGVNS. The CDR3 extends over 12 amino acids. With 11 bases removed from V and 7 bases from J, the gap between germline ends came to 17 bases.